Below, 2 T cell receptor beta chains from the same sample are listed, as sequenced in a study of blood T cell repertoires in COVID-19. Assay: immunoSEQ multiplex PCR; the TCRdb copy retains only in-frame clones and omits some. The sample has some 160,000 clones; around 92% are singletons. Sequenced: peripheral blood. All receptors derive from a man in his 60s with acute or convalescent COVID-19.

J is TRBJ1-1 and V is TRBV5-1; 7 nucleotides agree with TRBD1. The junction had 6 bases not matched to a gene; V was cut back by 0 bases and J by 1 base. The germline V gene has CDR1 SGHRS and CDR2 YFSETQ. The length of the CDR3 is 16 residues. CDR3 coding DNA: TGCGCCAGCAGCTTGGTTTCGGGACAGAAGAACACTGAAGCTTTCTTT. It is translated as CASSLVSGQKNTEAFF.

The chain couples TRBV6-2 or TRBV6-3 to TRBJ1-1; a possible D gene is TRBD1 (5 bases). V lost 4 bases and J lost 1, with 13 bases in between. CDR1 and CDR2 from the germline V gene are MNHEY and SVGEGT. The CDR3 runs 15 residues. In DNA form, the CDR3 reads TGTGCCAGCAGTTTGGGGGGTGGCAAGAACACTGAAGCTTTCTTT. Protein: CASSLGGGKNTEAFF.